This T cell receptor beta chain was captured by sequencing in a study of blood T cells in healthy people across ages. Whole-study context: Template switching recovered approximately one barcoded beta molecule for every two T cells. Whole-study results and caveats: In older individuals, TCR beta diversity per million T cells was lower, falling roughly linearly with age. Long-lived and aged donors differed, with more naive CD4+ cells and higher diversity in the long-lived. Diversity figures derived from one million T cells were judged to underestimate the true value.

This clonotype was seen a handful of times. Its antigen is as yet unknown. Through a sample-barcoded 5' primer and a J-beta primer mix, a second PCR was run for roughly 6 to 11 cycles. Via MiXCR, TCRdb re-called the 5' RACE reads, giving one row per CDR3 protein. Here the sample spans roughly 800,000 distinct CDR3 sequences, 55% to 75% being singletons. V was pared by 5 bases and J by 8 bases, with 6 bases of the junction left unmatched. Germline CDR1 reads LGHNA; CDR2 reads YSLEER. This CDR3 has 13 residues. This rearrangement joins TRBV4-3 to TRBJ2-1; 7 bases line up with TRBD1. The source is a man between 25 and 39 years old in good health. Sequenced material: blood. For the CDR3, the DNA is TGCGCCAGCAGCGTACAGGGGCGGGATGAGCAGTTCTTC. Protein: CASSVQGRDEQFF.